This T cell receptor beta chain stems from a study of blood T cell repertoires in COVID-19. Overall study: Nucleic acid was either cDNA or gDNA, and it came from T cells, B-cell-depleted T cells, or PBMCs.

CDR3 length equals 14 residues. Germline V lookup: CDR1 MDHEN, CDR2 SYDVKM. Trimming removed 2 bases at V and 5 bases at J, with 10 bases between. TCRdb's copy holds only in-frame clones and misses some; the assay was immunoSEQ multiplex PCR. In the table there are under 450,000 clones, more than 65% of which are singletons. This receptor was taken from a human donor with acute or convalescent COVID-19. The donor label of this sample is uncertain. This rearrangement joins TRBV28 to TRBJ2-1; possible D gene TRBD2, 6 bases. The sample comprised peripheral blood. CDR3 loop: CASSLGGINNEQFF. CDR3 coding DNA: TGTGCCAGCAGTTTAGGGGGGATAAACAATGAGCAGTTCTTC.